This TCR beta chain was captured by sequencing in a study of blood T cell repertoires in COVID-19. About the study: Samples came from the United States, Italy and Spain, spanning acute and convalescent COVID-19.

CDR1 and CDR2 from the germline V gene are SGHTS and YDEGEE. The V and J ends lost 2 bases and 11 bases respectively, with 10 bases between them. The CDR3 runs 12 residues. Some clones are missing from TCRdb's copy, which holds only in-frame ones; the method was immunoSEQ multiplex PCR. The sample shows about 300,000 clones, roughly nine tenths of them seen only once. Enrolled during active infection, Seattle patients were then followed longitudinally. The chain links TRBV5-8 to TRBJ1-4; D remains unclear. This sequence originates from a woman in her 30s with COVID-19, enrolled during active disease. The sequencing sample was made of peripheral blood. CDR3 sequence: CASSFIRGKLFF. In nucleotides, the CDR3 is TGTGCCAGCAGCTTTATCCGGGGTAAACTGTTTTTT.